This entry features one TCR beta chain sequence. The specificity of this receptor is unknown. No much larger clone is present one base from it, and per-base qualities are unavailable. The sample belongs to a study of blood T cells in healthy people across ages (dated by TCRdb to between 2015 and 2016). With regard to the full study: In model experiments, template switching captured roughly one uniquely barcoded TCR beta cDNA molecule for every two T cells. To track age-related changes in TCR beta repertoire diversity, the study relied on deep sequencing normalized with unique cDNA molecular identifiers. The donors were divided into four age groups: young (average around 15 years), middle-aged (about 39), aged (about 61) and long-lived (roughly 82). To avoid experimental bias, donors of different ages were distributed randomly across sequencing lanes. Two additional independent replicas of 1 million unique cDNA reads from the same blood draw were analyzed for two donors (one aged 18 to 30 and one aged 80 or older).

Paper-wide results and their limitations: Observed TCR beta diversity per million T cells fell roughly linearly with age, and a significant reduction was already apparent by age around 44. Because the CMV infection status of the donors was unknown, age-related changes in expanded clonotypes may potentially have been confounded. Estimates of total diversity from one million sequenced T cells were regarded as lower bounds and underestimates. Since profiling was done on bulk unsorted PBMCs, naive and antigen-experienced compartments could not be conclusively compared. Observed TCR beta diversity correlated strongly with the percentage of naive T cells measured by flow cytometry. Compared with the aged group, the long-lived group had more naive CD4+ T cells, fewer expanded clones and increased TCR diversity, a pattern suggesting age selection.

Donors were roughly 40 systemically healthy Caucasian individuals from Russia aged about 6 to 100 years. Roughly 10 milliliters of peripheral blood were collected from each donor into EDTA-treated Vacutainer tubes. Ficoll-Paque density-gradient centrifugation was used to isolate PBMCs, with at least 6.5 million per sample. Total RNA, at least 5.5 micrograms per sample, was extracted from PBMCs with Trizol reagent. The percentages of naive CD45RAhigh/CD27high T cells were determined by flow cytometry on a PBMC aliquot from every donor. The germline V end is reduced by 7 bases and the J end by 3 bases; junction bases left unmatched: 6. The CDR3 measures 14 amino acids from cysteine to phenylalanine. Only CDR3 DNA remains: 42 bases, in frame from the first base. CDR1 and CDR2 were assigned from the germline V gene as SGHRS and YFSETQ. The protocol used for the library was 5' RACE. Sequencing instrument: Illumina HiSeq 2500. A second PCR of roughly 7 to 12 cycles was run with a J-beta primer mix and a sample-barcoded 5' primer. A template-switch 5' adaptor carrying 12 random nucleotides introduced a unique molecular identifier onto each TCR beta cDNA molecule. Each sample yielded at least 3 million CDR3-containing paired-end reads. All of the RNA was converted into first-strand cDNA using the Mint cDNA synthesis kit, with a TRBC-specific oligonucleotide serving as the primer. Following uracil-DNA glycosylase treatment, all cDNA underwent a first 18-cycle PCR with the universal primers M1SS and BC2_uni_R. The paper's processing steps were these. For normalization, 1 million high-quality reads were randomly selected from each sample, with every read carrying a distinct molecular identifier. Instead of being binned into consensus sequences, reads that shared molecular identifiers were thrown out. CDR3 identification, clonotype clustering and error correction used MiTCR with a Q25 quality threshold and the strictest error-elimination algorithm. Lower-bound total TCR beta diversity was estimated with a nonparametric unseen species model using Euler transformation. TCRdb passed the public sequencing reads through fastp at Q25 and MiXCR, retaining productive beta sequences. A single entry per CDR3 protein holds the most common genes and DNA from its merged rows. What appears here as the V and J calls and clone size reflects TCRdb's work, not the paper's. Across this sample there are about a million distinct CDR3 sequences, with around 54% seen only once. The ten biggest clones cover about a fifth of the sample.

The receptor's source is a woman in her sixties in good health. The rearranged segments are TRBV5-1 and TRBJ2-1, with 8 bases aligning to TRBD1. Sequencing used blood. The DNA sequence is TGCGCCAGCGCCCCACAGGGGGTCTACAATGAGCAGTTCTTC. Translated, it gives CASAPQGVYNEQFF.